This TCR beta chain derives from a study of T cells expressing NK-cell markers (dated by TCRdb to about 2020). About the study as a whole: Three sorted T-cell subsets (CD3+CD56+NKG2C+, CD3+CD56+NKG2C- and CD3+CD56-NKG2C+) from several donors had their TCR beta-chain repertoires profiled. Most of the eight sequenced donors were HCMV-seropositive and one was HCMV-seronegative. All eight donors whose samples were sequenced were randomly selected healthy volunteers, three of them men and five women. Libraries were sequenced as 2 x 150 bp reads on Illumina HiSeq 2000/2500, MiSeq or NextSeq. What the work shows at the level of the full study, not this receptor alone: In over 5 donors, the dominant CD3+CD56+NKG2C+ clonotypes were among the top 10 CD8+ clonotypes and accounted for about 1.0-7.0% of CD8+ T cells. Those dominant clonotypes were again the most abundant among CD3+CD56-NKG2C+ cells in a handful of donors, at roughly 25-60.1%. Whether the expanded NKG2C-expressing T cell clones were specific for HCMV antigens was left unclear.

CDR1 MNHEY and CDR2 SMNVEV were looked up in the germline V gene (reference sequence). The CDR3 contains 15 residues, cysteine and phenylalanine counted. No DNA sequence was recorded. With regard to this clonotype: The antigen it recognizes is unknown.

A commercial ELISA kit detecting HCMV-specific IgG in serum was used to determine HCMV serostatus. Peripheral blood mononuclear cells were isolated from blood by Ficoll density gradient centrifugation. Sequencing took place on an Illumina HiSeq 2000. 5'RACE template switching, by which a universal primer site and unique molecular identifiers were added, was used to make TCR beta cDNA libraries. Priming for cDNA synthesis came from the TCR beta constant segment, and two successive PCR amplification steps followed. Per the original workflow: MIGEC handled demultiplexing of the reads and grouping by UMI, while MiTCR was used to assemble and quantify clonotypes. To remove erroneous sequences, TCR cDNA sequences were retained only when supported by two or more reads. The tcR package was used for downstream repertoire analysis, and clonotypes were matched between fractions using CDR3 nucleotide sequence together with V segment. Antigen specificity was annotated against VDJdb with VDJmatch, allowing one amino acid substitution in CDR3. The reads underwent TCRdb reprocessing, giving one record for each CDR3 protein sequence and no DNA. The V and J calls reflect TCRdb's pipeline rather than the authors' work. The data table for this sample lists 300,000 to 450,000 distinct CDR3 sequences. Together, the top ten hold 4% to 6.5% of the sample.

Here the chain combines TRBV27 and TRBJ2-7; TCRdb proposes TRBD2, but this gene call is untestable without DNA. The source is a man aged 18 to 70 in good health. Sample: blood T cells: a sorted CD56 or NKG2C T cell subset, CD4+ or CD8+ T cells, or bulk PBMC T cells (not recorded which). The CDR3 reads as follows: CAGYSTSGSSYEQYF.